This TCR beta chain derives from a study of T cells in Graves' hyperthyroidism and ophthalmopathy. V was cut by 9 bases and J by 3 bases, with 18 bases left in between. CDR1 is ENHRY and CDR2 is SYGVKD in the germline V gene. The CDR3 is 14 amino acids. In the case of this clonotype: Its target is not known.

The TCR beta CDR3 regions underwent amplification using RNA transcripts as the source. Primed by the HTBI set, a first-round RT-PCR was run on the TCR CDR3. MiXCR, run by TCRdb on the multiplex PCR reads, gives a single entry per CDR3 protein. The top ten clones hold 30% to 35% of a sample with around 300,000 distinct CDR3 sequences, 12% to 15% of them seen once. Study results and limitations: Ophthalmopathy was predicted by the model a median of approximately 6 months ahead of onset.

The specimen was blood. The receptor was isolated from a woman aged 50 to 65 with Graves' hyperthyroidism that later progressed to Graves' ophthalmopathy. The V and J genes are TRBV10-3 and TRBJ2-7, with D possibly being TRBD2 (6 bases). The CDR3 here is CAMRGLGSNYEQYF. Written as DNA, the CDR3 is TGTGCCATGAGGGGACTTGGAAGTAACTACGAGCAGTACTTC.